The 27 T cell receptor beta chains below all came from one sample that was sequenced in a study of blood T cell repertoires in COVID-19. Sequenced by immunoSEQ multiplex PCR; TCRdb stores in-frame clones only, minus some. The sample includes 100,000 or so clones, 80% to 95% of them seen just once. Sequenced sample: peripheral blood. Receptors were obtained from a man aged 60 to 69 with acute or convalescent COVID-19.

This chain joins TRBV6-5 and TRBJ1-2; TRBD1 matches 8 bases. The CDR3 is 15 residues long. In germline, CDR1 is MNHEY, CDR2 SVGAGI. Trimming took 2 bases from V and 4 from J; bases not matched to a gene: 6. CDR3 nucleotide sequence: TGTGCCAGCAGTTACCCGCAGGGGGCCGGCTATGGCTACACCTTC. Translating gives CASSYPQGAGYGYTF.

The chain carries TRBV29-1 and TRBJ2-7; 9 positions match TRBD2. Per germline, CDR1 SQVTM and CDR2 ANQGSEA. This CDR3 has 14 amino acids. CDR3 DNA: TGCAGTTTCACTGGGGCAAGCGGGAGGTACGAGCAGTACTTC. Encoded protein: CSFTGASGRYEQYF.

CDR3 nucleotide sequence: TGTGCCAGCACCAAGCCGGGAACCCTTGTGGGCTACACCTTC. Amino acid sequence: CASTKPGTLVGYTF. This chain uses TRBV6-6 with TRBJ1-2; D call uncertain. The ends were cut back, 7 bases at V and 8 bases at J, with 20 bases in the middle. Germline CDR1 and CDR2: MNHNY and SVGAGI (reference sequence). The length of the CDR3 is 14 residues.

V and J are TRBV2 and TRBJ1-2; D is possibly TRBD1 (6 bases). The CDR3 sequence is 13 residues long. Trimming removed 8 bases from V and 3 bases from J, with 13 bases in between. The V gene's germline CDR1 is SNHLY and CDR2 FYNNEI. CDR3 protein: CASDRGGDYGYTF. CDR3 nucleotides: TGTGCCAGCGATCGGGGGGGCGACTATGGCTACACCTTC.

The genes are TRBV2 and TRBJ2-1, with D maybe TRBD1 (6 bases). There are 18 residues in the CDR3. The germline gives CDR1 SNHLY, CDR2 FYNNEI. Trimming stripped 6 bases from V and 2 bases from J, with 23 bases between. CDR3 amino acids: CASREPPLRQGTYNEQFF. The CDR3 coding sequence is TGTGCCAGCAGGGAACCCCCACTGAGGCAGGGGACCTACAATGAGCAGTTCTTC.

For this clone: Other DNA sequences from this sample encode an identical CDR3 as well. V gene TRBV30 combines with J gene TRBJ1-3; 7 bases are a match to TRBD1. The CDR3 loop spans 15 amino acids. Germline CDR1 and CDR2: GTSNPN and SVGIG (reference sequence). With 2 bases clipped from V and 4 bases from J, the junction kept 8 bases outside the gene matches. In DNA form, the CDR3 reads TGTGCCTGGAGTCGGGACAGTGGCTCCGGAAACACCATATATTTT. Amino acid sequence: CAWSRDSGSGNTIYF. The full variable domain, with the rest looked up from reference TRBV30 and TRBJ1-3, is SQTIHQWPATLVQPVGSPLSLECTVEGTSNPNLYWYRQAAGRGLQLLFYSVGIGQISSEVPQNLSASRPQDRQFILSSKKLLLSDSGFYLCAWSRDSGSGNTIYFGEGSWLTVV.

The rearrangement links TRBV7-2 to TRBJ2-6; D is undetermined. CDR1 is SGHTA, CDR2 FQGNSA, per germline. CDR3 length: 17 amino acids. Trimming took off 3 bases at V and 0 bases at J, with 12 bases between the two ends. CDR3: CASSLNSPVSGANVLTF. The CDR3 nucleotides are TGTGCCAGCAGCTTGAACAGTCCCGTCTCTGGGGCCAACGTCCTGACTTTC.

This chain joins TRBV12-3 or TRBV12-4 and TRBJ1-1; D is unclear. CDR3 length: 13 amino acids. Trimming shortened V by 5 bases and J by 11 bases, and 18 bases separated the two germline ends. The CDR3 here is CASSPTPGSLAFF. For the CDR3, the DNA is TGTGCCAGCAGTCCGACCCCCGGGAGCCTGGCTTTCTTT.

The rearrangement joins TRBV10-3 to TRBJ1-3, with 8 bases aligning to TRBD1. CDR3 size: 17 residues. J gave up 0 bases and V 4 bases, and 8 bases lay outside the gene matches. Germline V lookup: CDR1 ENHRY, CDR2 SYGVKD. CDR3 region: CAISARQGPFSGNTIYF. CDR3 DNA sequence: TGTGCCATCAGTGCTAGACAGGGGCCATTCTCTGGAAACACCATATATTTT.

The rearrangement joins TRBV6-6 to TRBJ1-2, with TRBD1 identical over 8 bases. This CDR3 is 16 amino acids long. Germline V gene data show CDR1 as MNHNY and CDR2 as SVGAGI (reference sequence). After removal of 6 bases from V and 4 bases from J, the junction contained 13 bases not matched to a gene. The DNA for the CDR3 is TGTGCCAGCAGGGACACGAAACCGGACAGGGCCTATGGCTACACCTTC. It translates to CASRDTKPDRAYGYTF.

The V gene is TRBV11-2, the J gene TRBJ2-5, with D tentatively TRBD2 (5 bases). The CDR3 contains 14 residues. Trimming took 2 bases from V and 5 from J, leaving 12 bases between them. CDR1 and CDR2 (germline): SGHAT, FQNNGV. CDR3 residues: CASSLSVRGETQYF. The CDR3 DNA sequence: TGTGCCAGCAGCTTATCTGTACGAGGGGAGACCCAGTACTTC.

The chain couples TRBV7-8 to TRBJ2-1; D is unclear. The CDR3 length is 11 residues. Germline V CDR1 and CDR2: SGHVS, FQNEAQ. Deletions cut 5 bases from V and 6 bases from J, with 5 bases between. CDR3 sequence reads: CASSPFNEQFF. The CDR3 DNA sequence: TGTGCCAGCAGCCCTTTCAATGAGCAGTTCTTC.

The chain employs TRBV30 and TRBJ2-1, with 10 bases fitting TRBD2. CDR3 length equals 16 residues. Per germline, CDR1 GTSNPN and CDR2 SVGIG (reference sequence). The V and J ends lost 2 bases and 5 bases, in that order; junction bases with no gene match: 9. CDR3 loop: CAWSKVGLAENNEQFF. CDR3 in DNA: TGTGCCTGGAGTAAAGTAGGACTAGCGGAGAACAATGAGCAGTTCTTC. The full variable domain, rest sourced from reference TRBV30 and TRBJ2-1, is SQTIHQWPATLVQPVGSPLSLECTVEGTSNPNLYWYRQAAGRGLQLLFYSVGIGQISSEVPQNLSASRPQDRQFILSSKKLLLSDSGFYLCAWSKVGLAENNEQFFGPGTRLTVL.

This clone appeared once. In DNA, the CDR3 is TGTGCCAGCAGCCCTTCTGGAAACACCATATATTTT. Its translation: CASSPSGNTIYF. The chain employs TRBV5-4 and TRBJ1-3, with D uncertain. The germline V gene encodes CDR1 SGHNT and CDR2 YYREEE (reference sequence). With 4 bases removed from V and 1 base from J, the gap between germline ends came to 3 bases. The CDR3 contains 12 residues.

The chain is built from TRBV7-9 and TRBJ2-7; 11 nucleotides align to TRBD1. Trimming removed 5 bases from V and 2 bases from J; junction bases left unmatched: 2. The CDR3 extends over 14 amino acids. CDR1 and CDR2 (germline): SEHNR, FQNEAQ (reference sequence). The chain's CDR3 is CASSPGQGAYEQYF. CDR3 nucleotides: TGTGCCAGCAGCCCGGGACAGGGGGCCTACGAGCAGTACTTC.

The rearrangement links TRBV30 to TRBJ1-2; TRBD1 might be the D (5 bases). The CDR3 totals 14 residues. Germline CDR1 and CDR2: GTSNPN and SVGIG (reference sequence). Trimming cost V 7 bases and J 0 bases, with 15 bases left between them. CDR3 loop: CASSGGASNYGYTF. CDR3 bases: TGTGCCTCTTCCGGCGGGGCCTCTAACTATGGCTACACCTTC.

The gene calls are TRBV21-1 and TRBJ2-3; the table gives TRBD2 as D, unverified against the DNA. TRBV21-1 counts as a pseudogene. The CDR3 length is 16 residues. CDR3 sequence: CASSKRSTRSTDTQYF. The CDR3 DNA is TGTGCCAGCAGCAAAAGGTCAACTAGAAGCACAGATACGCAGTATTTT.

This CDR3 is CASSLTGIPYGYTF. As DNA, the CDR3 is TGTGCCAGCAGTTTAACAGGGATCCCCTATGGCTACACCTTC. The chain carries TRBV28 and TRBJ1-2; D is perhaps TRBD1 (6 bases). V lost 2 bases, J lost 4 bases, and 11 bases lay in between. The CDR3 totals 14 residues. Germline V gives CDR1 MDHEN, CDR2 SYDVKM.

J is TRBJ1-1 and V is TRBV2; no reliable D call. Deletions cut 8 bases from V and 5 bases from J, with 15 bases between. The CDR3 consists of 13 residues. Germline lookup yields CDR1 SNHLY and CDR2 FYNNEI. The CDR3 is CASLGREGTEAFF. In nucleotides, the CDR3 is TGTGCCAGCCTGGGGAGGGAAGGGACTGAAGCTTTCTTT.

The chain has TRBV11-2 and TRBJ1-5; 9 bases align to TRBD1. V gave up 5 bases and J gave up 1 base; unmatched junction bases: 3. The germline gives CDR1 SGHAT, CDR2 FQNNGV. The CDR3 sequence is 15 residues long. The CDR3 sequence is CASSRGQGSNQPQHF. In nucleotides, the CDR3 is TGTGCCAGCAGCCGGGGACAGGGAAGCAATCAGCCCCAGCATTTT. The full variable domain, in which reference TRBV11-2 and TRBJ1-5 provide the parts outside the CDR3, is EAGVAQSPRYKIIEKRQSVAFWCNPISGHATLYWYQQILGQGPKLLIQFQNNGVVDDSQLPKDRFSAERLKGVDSTLKIQPAKLEDSAVYLCASSRGQGSNQPQHFGDGTRLSIL.

CDR3 protein: CATSRDGREWNEQFF. Here the CDR3 DNA reads TGTGCCACCAGCAGAGACGGGCGGGAGTGGAATGAGCAGTTCTTC. The V gene is TRBV15, the J gene TRBJ2-1, with 7 positions matching TRBD2. V lost 0 bases to trimming and J lost 7 bases; unmatched junction nucleotides: 6. This CDR3 has 15 residues. The germline gives CDR1 LNHNV, CDR2 YYDKDF (reference sequence).

J is TRBJ2-1 and V is TRBV9; possibly TRBD2 for D (6 bases). V lost 0 bases and J lost 3, with 13 bases in between. The CDR3 covers 16 residues. Per germline, CDR1 SGDLS and CDR2 YYNGEE. CDR3 DNA: TGTGCCAGCAGCGTAGCGGGCGGGAATCTCTACAATGAGCAGTTCTTC. It specifies CASSVAGGNLYNEQFF.

The J gene is TRBJ2-7, the V gene TRBV11-3, with a possible D match to TRBD1 (6 bases). The CDR3 loop spans 14 amino acids. Trimming left V 6 bases short and J 3 bases short, with 15 bases between. Looked up from germline, CDR1 is SGHNT and CDR2 is YENEEA. CDR3 protein: CASSTGTPVYEQYV. The CDR3 DNA is TGTGCCAGCAGTACCGGGACACCCGTCTACGAGCAGTACGTC.

CDR3 residues: CASSIALRERADTQYF. In nucleotides, the CDR3 is TGTGCCAGTAGTATAGCCCTACGGGAGAGGGCAGATACGCAGTATTTT. V is TRBV19 and J is TRBJ2-3; D might be TRBD2 (6 bases). The CDR3 loop spans 16 amino acids. With 1 base removed from V and 4 bases from J, the gap between germline ends came to 15 bases. Per germline, CDR1 LNHDA and CDR2 SQIVND (reference sequence).

The chain uses TRBV10-3 and TRBJ2-7; 8 bases map to TRBD2. The CDR3 sequence is 18 residues long. The V segment lost 0 bases and the J segment 2 bases; nucleotides outside the gene matches: 12. The germline CDR1 and CDR2 sequences are ENHRY and SYGVKD. DNA of the CDR3: TGTGCCATCAGTGAGTCACGTTCTGGTAGCGGGACAACCTACGAGCAGTACTTC. This translates into CAISESRSGSGTTYEQYF.

The chain employs TRBV3-1 (or the pseudogene TRBV3-2) and TRBJ1-3, with 7 bases that match TRBD1. The germline V gene has CDR1 LGHDT and CDR2 YNNKEL (reference sequence). The CDR3 totals 14 residues. V lost 7 bases, J lost 4 bases, and 7 bases stayed unmatched. The chain's CDR3 is CASTPYRGGNTIYF. In DNA form, the CDR3 reads TGTGCCAGCACTCCATACAGGGGAGGAAACACCATATATTTT.

The chain couples TRBV11-1 to TRBJ1-1; possibly TRBD1 for D (5 bases). The CDR3 has 14 residues. Trimming cost V 4 bases and J 1 base, with 10 bases left between them. From germline, CDR1 is SGHAT and CDR2 FQDESV (reference sequence). Here the CDR3 reads CASSSRGTNTEAFF. The CDR3 DNA reads as TGTGCCAGCAGCTCACGGGGGACGAACACTGAAGCTTTCTTT.